The 16 T cell receptor beta chains below come from one sample, sequenced in a study of cytomegalovirus exposure and HLA in healthy donors. This PCR relied on a set of 60 Vbeta primers and 13 Jbeta primers. Some clones are missing from TCRdb's copy, which holds only in-frame ones; the method was immunoSEQ multiplex PCR. The data show 100,000 to 150,000 clones, with about three quarters seen just once and approximately 1.2% held by the top ten. Sequencing was performed on PBMCs. Receptor source: a female donor in good health and CMV-seronegative.

The genes are TRBV7-9 and TRBJ1-1; D is possibly TRBD1 (5 bases). The CDR3 loop spans 14 amino acids. V was pared by 6 bases and J by 5 bases, with 16 bases between. Germline values: CDR1 SEHNR, CDR2 FQNEAQ (reference sequence). CDR3 nucleotides: TGTGCCAGCAGTCTAGTCCAGGGAGGAACTGAAGCTTTCTTT. Amino acid sequence: CASSLVQGGTEAFF. The variable domain in full, completed from reference TRBV7-9 and TRBJ1-1, reads DTGVSQNPRHKITKRGQNVTFRCDPISEHNRLYWYRQTLGQGPEFLTYFQNEAQLEKSRLLSDRFSAERPKGSFSTLEIQRTEQGDSAMYLCASSLVQGGTEAFFGQGTRLTVV.

The chain employs TRBV14 and TRBJ2-1; TRBD2 matches at 9 bases. The ends lost 0 bases at V and 10 bases at J; junction bases unmatched: 13. CDR1 and CDR2 from the germline V gene are SGHDN and FVKESK. This CDR3 has 17 residues. The CDR3 protein is CASSQDIWRGGTSEQFF. The DNA for the CDR3 is TGTGCCAGCAGCCAAGATATATGGCGGGGGGGGACATCGGAGCAGTTCTTC.

This chain joins TRBV5-1 and TRBJ2-1, with D hard to call. The V gene lost 0 bases and the J gene lost 5 bases, with 15 bases spanning the gap. The length of the CDR3 is 16 residues. Germline CDR1 SGHRS, CDR2 YFSETQ. The CDR3, as DNA: TGCGCCAGCAGCTTGGCGGCGATTCGTGGAGACAATGAGCAGTTCTTC. It encodes CASSLAAIRGDNEQFF.

The chain employs TRBV29-1 and TRBJ1-2, with D perhaps TRBD1 (6 bases). CDR3 size: 14 residues. Germline lookup yields CDR1 SQVTM and CDR2 ANQGSEA. Deletions cut 6 bases from V and 3 bases from J, with 17 bases between. CDR3 loop: CSVSDGQSYYGYTF. In DNA form, the CDR3 reads TGCAGCGTCTCTGATGGACAGAGTTACTATGGCTACACCTTC.

This rearrangement joins TRBV6-5 to TRBJ2-7; perhaps TRBD2 as D (6 bases). V was shortened by 6 bases and J by 2 bases, with 17 bases between the two germline ends. There are 15 residues in the CDR3. Per germline, CDR1 MNHEY and CDR2 SVGAGI. DNA for the CDR3: TGTGCCAGCAGGGAGTTCCGGGGGACGACCTACGAGCAGTACTTC. Residues: CASREFRGTTYEQYF.

The chain carries TRBV2 and TRBJ2-7; possible D gene TRBD1, 6 bases. The CDR3 loop spans 14 amino acids. Germline-derived CDR1 and CDR2 are SNHLY and FYNNEI. CDR3 sequence reads: CVGSGQSGSYEQYF. The CDR3 DNA reads TGTGTTGGCTCCGGACAGTCTGGATCCTACGAGCAGTACTTC.

This sequence joins TRBV5-6 and TRBJ2-1; tentative D call: TRBD2 (6 bases). V was trimmed by 4 bases and J by 8 bases, leaving 19 bases between them. The CDR3 has 15 residues. Germline V lookup: CDR1 SGHDT, CDR2 YYEEEE. The CDR3: CASSEWGVGLDEQFF. For the CDR3, the DNA is TGTGCCAGCAGCGAGTGGGGGGTCGGCCTCGATGAGCAGTTCTTC.

The chain has TRBV30 and TRBJ1-2; 9 nucleotides agree with TRBD1. The CDR3 spans 14 residues. The germline CDR1 and CDR2 sequences are GTSNPN and SVGIG (reference sequence). V shed 1 base, J shed 8 bases, and the junction held 8 bases outside the gene matches. CDR3 protein: CAWSARTGARGYTF. The CDR3 DNA reads TGTGCCTGGAGTGCTAGGACAGGGGCGAGGGGCTACACCTTC.

In this sample, this clone turned up once. The V gene is TRBV7-9, the J gene TRBJ2-7; D is undetermined. Trimming pared 5 bases from V and 0 bases from J, leaving 17 bases between. The CDR3 has 16 amino acids. CDR1 and CDR2 from the germline V gene are SEHNR and FQNEAQ (reference sequence). In DNA, the CDR3 is TGTGCCAGCAGCCTAAGTCTGTATCACCCCTCCTACGAGCAGTACTTC. Amino acid sequence: CASSLSLYHPSYEQYF.

The rearrangement uses TRBV2 and TRBJ1-5; no definite D call. This CDR3 region has 13 residues. CDR1 and CDR2 from the germline V gene are SNHLY and FYNNEI. Trimming pared 7 bases from V and 0 bases from J, leaving 7 bases between. CDR3 sequence: CASTDYSNQPQHF. In DNA form, the CDR3 reads TGTGCCAGCACCGACTATAGCAATCAGCCCCAGCATTTT.

The chain is built from TRBV7-3 and TRBJ1-1; 7 bases are shared with TRBD1. This CDR3 is built from 15 residues. Unmatched junction bases numbered 6, after V lost 0 bases and J lost 5 bases. Germline assignment: CDR1 SGHTA and CDR2 FQGTGA. CDR3 sequence: CASSLTLTGVTEAFF. CDR3 bases: TGTGCCAGCAGCTTAACCCTAACAGGGGTGACTGAAGCTTTCTTT.

This rearrangement joins TRBV5-4 to TRBJ1-1, with 7 nucleotides matching TRBD1. Germline CDR1 is SGHNT and CDR2 is YYREEE (reference sequence). The CDR3 is 14 residues long. J was trimmed by 5 bases and V by 5 bases; bases with no gene match: 9. The CDR3 here is CASRPRQGGTEAFF. DNA for the CDR3: TGTGCCAGCAGACCAAGACAGGGTGGGACTGAAGCTTTCTTT.

The CDR3 nucleotides read TGTGCCAGCAGCTCTTTAACAGGGAGCGGGGAGCTGTTTTTT. Protein: CASSSLTGSGELFF. The chain is built from TRBV7-3 and TRBJ2-2, with a possible D match to TRBD1 (6 bases). The germline CDR1 and CDR2 sequences are SGHTA and FQGTGA. The CDR3 is 14 residues long. Trimming removed 4 bases from V and 7 bases from J, with 13 bases in between.

The rearrangement uses TRBV5-1 and TRBJ2-3, with a possible D match to TRBD2 (5 bases). The V gene lost 0 bases and the J gene lost 4 bases, with 12 bases spanning the gap. The CDR3 is 15 amino acids. CDR1 and CDR2 from the germline V gene are SGHRS and YFSETQ. CDR3 protein: CASSLELAGADTQYF. The DNA of the CDR3 is TGCGCCAGCAGCTTGGAATTAGCCGGGGCAGATACGCAGTATTTT.

V is TRBV7-2 and J is TRBJ2-1, with TRBD2 matching 11 bases. Germline V lookup: CDR1 SGHTA, CDR2 FQGNSA. CDR3 size: 16 residues. After removal of 1 base from V and 7 bases from J, the junction contained 6 bases not matched to a gene. CDR3 amino acids: CASSLGGSGGGNEQFF. CDR3 coding DNA: TGTGCCAGCAGCTTAGGGGGTAGCGGGGGGGGGAATGAGCAGTTCTTC.

The rearrangement links TRBV4-1 to TRBJ1-3, with no clear D. The V and J ends lost 1 base and 2 bases respectively, with 12 bases between them. The CDR3 runs 16 residues. Germline CDR1 reads MGHRA; CDR2 reads YSYEKL. CDR3: CASSQGLTTAGNTIYF. CDR3 in DNA: TGCGCCAGCAGCCAAGGCCTAACTACGGCTGGAAACACCATATATTTT.